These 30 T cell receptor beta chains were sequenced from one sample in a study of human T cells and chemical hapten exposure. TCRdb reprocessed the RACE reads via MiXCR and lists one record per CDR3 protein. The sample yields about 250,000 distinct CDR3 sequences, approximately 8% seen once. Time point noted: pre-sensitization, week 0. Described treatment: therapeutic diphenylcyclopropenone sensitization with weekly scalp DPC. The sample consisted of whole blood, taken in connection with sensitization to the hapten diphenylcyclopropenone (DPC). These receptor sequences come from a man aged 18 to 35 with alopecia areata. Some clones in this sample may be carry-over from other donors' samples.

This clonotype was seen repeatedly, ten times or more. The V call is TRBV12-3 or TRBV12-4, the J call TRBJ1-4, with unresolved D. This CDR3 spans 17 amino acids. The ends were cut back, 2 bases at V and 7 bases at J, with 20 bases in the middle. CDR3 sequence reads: CASSLRSPGSWGEKLFF. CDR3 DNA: TGTGCCAGCAGTTTAAGGTCCCCGGGCTCTTGGGGTGAAAAACTGTTTTTT.

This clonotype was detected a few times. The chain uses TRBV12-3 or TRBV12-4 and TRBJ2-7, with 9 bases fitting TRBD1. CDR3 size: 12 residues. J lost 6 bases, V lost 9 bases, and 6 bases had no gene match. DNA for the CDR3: TGTGCCAGTAAAACAGGGGGCGCCGAGCAGTACTTC. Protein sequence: CASKTGGAEQYF.

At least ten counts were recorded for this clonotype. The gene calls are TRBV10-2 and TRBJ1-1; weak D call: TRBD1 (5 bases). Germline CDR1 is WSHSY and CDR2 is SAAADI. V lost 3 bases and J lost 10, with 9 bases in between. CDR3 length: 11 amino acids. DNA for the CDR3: TGCGCCAGCAGTGAATCGGGGGGAGCTTTCTTT. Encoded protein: CASSESGGAFF.

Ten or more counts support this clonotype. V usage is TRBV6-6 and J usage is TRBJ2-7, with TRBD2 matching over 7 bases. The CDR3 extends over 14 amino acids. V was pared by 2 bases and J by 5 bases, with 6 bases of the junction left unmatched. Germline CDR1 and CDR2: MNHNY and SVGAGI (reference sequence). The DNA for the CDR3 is TGTGCCAGCAGTTACGAGCGGGGAATCGACGAGCAGTACGTC. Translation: CASSYERGIDEQYV.

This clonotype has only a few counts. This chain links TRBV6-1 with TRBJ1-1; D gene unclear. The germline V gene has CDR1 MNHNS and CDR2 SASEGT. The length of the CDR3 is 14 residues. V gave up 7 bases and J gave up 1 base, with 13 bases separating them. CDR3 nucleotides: TGTGCCAGCATCGCCGGGCTTAGGAACACTGAAGCTTTCTTT. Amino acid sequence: CASIAGLRNTEAFF.

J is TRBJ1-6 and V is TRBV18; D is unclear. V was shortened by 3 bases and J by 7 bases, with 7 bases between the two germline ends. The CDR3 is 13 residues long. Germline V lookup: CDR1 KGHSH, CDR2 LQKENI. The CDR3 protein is CASSPLKNSPLHF. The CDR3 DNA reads TGTGCCAGCTCACCTTTAAAGAATTCACCCCTCCACTTT.

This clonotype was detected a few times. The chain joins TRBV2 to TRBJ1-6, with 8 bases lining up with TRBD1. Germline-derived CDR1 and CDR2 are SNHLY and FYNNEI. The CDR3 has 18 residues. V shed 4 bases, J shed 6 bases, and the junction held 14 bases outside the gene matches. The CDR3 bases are TGTGCCAGCAGTGTGTCCCCGCAGGGGGCAGCCACTAATTCACCCCTCCACTTT. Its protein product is CASSVSPQGAATNSPLHF.

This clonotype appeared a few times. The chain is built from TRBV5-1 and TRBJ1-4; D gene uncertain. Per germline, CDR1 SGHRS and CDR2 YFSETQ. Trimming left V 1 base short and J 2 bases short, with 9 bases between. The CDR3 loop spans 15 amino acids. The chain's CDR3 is CASSLMGSTNEKLFF. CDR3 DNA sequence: TGCGCCAGCAGCTTGATGGGCAGCACTAATGAAAAACTGTTTTTT.

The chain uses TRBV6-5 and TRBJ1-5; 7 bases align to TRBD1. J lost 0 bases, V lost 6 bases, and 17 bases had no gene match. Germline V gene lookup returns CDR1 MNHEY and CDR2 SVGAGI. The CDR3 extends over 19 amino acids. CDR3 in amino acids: CASSRNPINRGNSNQPQHF. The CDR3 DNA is TGTGCCAGCAGCCGAAACCCGATAAACAGGGGCAATAGCAATCAGCCCCAGCATTTT.

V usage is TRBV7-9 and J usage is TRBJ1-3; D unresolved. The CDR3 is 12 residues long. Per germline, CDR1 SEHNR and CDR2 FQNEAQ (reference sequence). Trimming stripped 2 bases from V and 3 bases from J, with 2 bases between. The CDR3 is CASSLFGNTIYF. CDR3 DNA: TGTGCCAGCAGCTTATTTGGAAACACCATATATTTT.

This CDR3 is CATNQTSSGNTIYF. The CDR3 bases are TGTGCCACCAATCAGACGAGCTCTGGAAACACCATATATTTT. This chain connects TRBV24-1 to TRBJ1-3; no clear D. The CDR3 consists of 14 residues. V lost 8 bases and J 0 bases, leaving 10 bases between the germline ends. Germline lookup yields CDR1 KGHDR and CDR2 SFDVKD.

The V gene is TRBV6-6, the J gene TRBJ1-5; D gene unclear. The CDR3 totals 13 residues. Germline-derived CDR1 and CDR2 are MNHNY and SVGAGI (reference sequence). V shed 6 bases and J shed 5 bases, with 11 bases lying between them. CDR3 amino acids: CASSFGSDQPQHF. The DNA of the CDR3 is TGTGCCAGCAGCTTCGGGTCGGATCAGCCCCAGCATTTT.

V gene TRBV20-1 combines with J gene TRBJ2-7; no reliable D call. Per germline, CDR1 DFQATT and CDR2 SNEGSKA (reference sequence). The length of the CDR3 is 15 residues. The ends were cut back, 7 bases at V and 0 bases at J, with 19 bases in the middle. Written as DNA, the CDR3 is TGCAGTGGTCGGCTGGCCGGCCCATTCTCCTACGAGCAGTACTTC. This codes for CSGRLAGPFSYEQYF.

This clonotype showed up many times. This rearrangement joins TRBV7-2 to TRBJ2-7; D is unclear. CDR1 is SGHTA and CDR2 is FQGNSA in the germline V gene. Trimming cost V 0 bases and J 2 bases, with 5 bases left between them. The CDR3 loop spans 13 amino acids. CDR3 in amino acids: CASSLALPYEQYF. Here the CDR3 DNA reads TGTGCCAGCAGCTTAGCGCTACCCTACGAGCAGTACTTC.

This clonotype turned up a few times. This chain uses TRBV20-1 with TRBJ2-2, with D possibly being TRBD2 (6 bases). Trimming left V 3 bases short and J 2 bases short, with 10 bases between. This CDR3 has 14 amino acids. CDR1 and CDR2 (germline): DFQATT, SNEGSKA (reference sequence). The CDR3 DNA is TGCAGTGCTAGGTCGGGACTCAACACCGGGGAGCTGTTTTTT. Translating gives CSARSGLNTGELFF.

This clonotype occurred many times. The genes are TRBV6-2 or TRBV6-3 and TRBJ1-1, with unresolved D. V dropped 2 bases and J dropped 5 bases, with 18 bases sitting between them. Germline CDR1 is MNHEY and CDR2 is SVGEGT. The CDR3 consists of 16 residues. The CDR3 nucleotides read TGTGCCAGCAGTTACGGGGTTTTGGGTATTGGTACTGAAGCTTTCTTT. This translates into CASSYGVLGIGTEAFF.

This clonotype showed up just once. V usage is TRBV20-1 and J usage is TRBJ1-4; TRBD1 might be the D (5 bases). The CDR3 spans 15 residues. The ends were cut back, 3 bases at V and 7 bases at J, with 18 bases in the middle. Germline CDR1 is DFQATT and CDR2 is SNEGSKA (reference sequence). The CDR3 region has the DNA TGCAGTGCTAGTAATCCGACAGCCACCTCTGAAAAACTGTTTTTT. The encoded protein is CSASNPTATSEKLFF.

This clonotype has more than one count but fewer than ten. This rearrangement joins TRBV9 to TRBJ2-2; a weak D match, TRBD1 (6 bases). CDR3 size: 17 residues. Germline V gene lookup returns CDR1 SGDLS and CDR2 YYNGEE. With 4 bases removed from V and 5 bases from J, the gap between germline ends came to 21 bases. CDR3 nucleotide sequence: TGTGCCAGCAGCTCCCGAGTTGGGGGCCTGGGGACCGGGGAGCTGTTTTTT. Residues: CASSSRVGGLGTGELFF.

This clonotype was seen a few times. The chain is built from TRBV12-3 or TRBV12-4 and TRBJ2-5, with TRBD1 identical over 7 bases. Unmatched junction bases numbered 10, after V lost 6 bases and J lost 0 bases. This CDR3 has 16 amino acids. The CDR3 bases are TGTGCCAGCAGCCCCCCCGGACAGGTGTACCAAGAGACCCAGTACTTC. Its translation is CASSPPGQVYQETQYF.

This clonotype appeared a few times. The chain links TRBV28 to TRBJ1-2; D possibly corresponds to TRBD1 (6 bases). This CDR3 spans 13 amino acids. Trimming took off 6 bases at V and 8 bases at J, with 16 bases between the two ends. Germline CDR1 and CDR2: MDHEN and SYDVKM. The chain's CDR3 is CASSLNRVNGYTF. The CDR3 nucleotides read TGTGCCAGCAGCCTAAACAGGGTGAACGGCTACACCTTC.

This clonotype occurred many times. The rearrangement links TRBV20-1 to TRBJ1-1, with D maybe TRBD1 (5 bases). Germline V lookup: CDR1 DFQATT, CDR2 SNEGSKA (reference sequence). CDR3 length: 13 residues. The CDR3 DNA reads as TGCAGCGCCAGGGACGGTATGAACACTGAAGCTTTCTTT. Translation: CSARDGMNTEAFF.

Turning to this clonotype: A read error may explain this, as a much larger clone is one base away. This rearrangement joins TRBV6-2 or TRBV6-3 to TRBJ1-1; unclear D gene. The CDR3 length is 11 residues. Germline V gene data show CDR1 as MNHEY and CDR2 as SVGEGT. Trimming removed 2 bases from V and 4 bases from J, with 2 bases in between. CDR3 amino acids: CASSYLTEAFF. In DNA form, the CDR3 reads TGTGCCAGCAGTTACCTCACTGAAGCTTTCTTT.

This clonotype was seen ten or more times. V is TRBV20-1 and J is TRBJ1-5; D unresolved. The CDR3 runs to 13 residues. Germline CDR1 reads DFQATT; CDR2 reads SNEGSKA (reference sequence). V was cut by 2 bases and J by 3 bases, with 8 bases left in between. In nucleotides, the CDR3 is TGCAGTGCTAGAAAGGGTTTCAATCAGCCCCAGCATTTT. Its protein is CSARKGFNQPQHF.

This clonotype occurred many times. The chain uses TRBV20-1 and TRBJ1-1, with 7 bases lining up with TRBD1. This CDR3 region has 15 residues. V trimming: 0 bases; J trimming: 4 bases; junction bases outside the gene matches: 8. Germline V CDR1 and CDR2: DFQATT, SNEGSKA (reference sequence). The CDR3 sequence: CSARDYRDRITEAFF. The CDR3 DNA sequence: TGCAGTGCTAGAGATTACCGGGACAGAATCACTGAAGCTTTCTTT.

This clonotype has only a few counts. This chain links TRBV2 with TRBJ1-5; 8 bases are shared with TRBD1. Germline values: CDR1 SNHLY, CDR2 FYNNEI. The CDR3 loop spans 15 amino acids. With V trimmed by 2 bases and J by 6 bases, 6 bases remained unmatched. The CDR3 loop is CASSERWQGAQPQHF. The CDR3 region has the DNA TGTGCCAGCAGTGAACGTTGGCAGGGGGCTCAGCCCCAGCATTTT.

This chain's CDR3 is CAIRNLDSPLHF. CDR3 nucleotide sequence: TGTGCCATCAGAAACTTGGATTCACCCCTCCACTTT. The genes are TRBV10-3 and TRBJ1-6, with no clear D. Trimming cost V 6 bases and J 8 bases, with 8 bases left between them. The V gene's germline CDR1 is ENHRY and CDR2 SYGVKD. The CDR3 extends over 12 amino acids.

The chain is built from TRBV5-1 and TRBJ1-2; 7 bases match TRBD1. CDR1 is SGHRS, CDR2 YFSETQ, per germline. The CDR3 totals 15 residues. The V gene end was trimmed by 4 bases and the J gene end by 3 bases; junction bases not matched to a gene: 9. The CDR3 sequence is CASSNSGTEDYGYTF. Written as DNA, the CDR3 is TGCGCCAGCAGCAACTCCGGGACAGAGGACTATGGCTACACCTTC.

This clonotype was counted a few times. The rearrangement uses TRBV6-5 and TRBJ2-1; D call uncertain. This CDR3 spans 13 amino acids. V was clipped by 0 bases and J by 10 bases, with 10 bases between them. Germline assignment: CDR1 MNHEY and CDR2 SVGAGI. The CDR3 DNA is TGTGCCAGCAGTTACTCGTCCTCCGGGGAGCAGTTCTTC. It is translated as CASSYSSSGEQFF.

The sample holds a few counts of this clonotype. In DNA, the CDR3 is TGCAGCGTTGGGTTTCTGATACAAGAGACCCAGTACTTC. Translation: CSVGFLIQETQYF. The genes are TRBV29-1 and TRBJ2-5; D not certain. V gave up 4 bases and J gave up 2 bases, with 11 bases separating them. The CDR3 is 13 residues long. In germline, CDR1 is SQVTM, CDR2 ANQGSEA.

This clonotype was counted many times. CDR3 protein: CASSLSRLEQFF. CDR3 nucleotides: TGTGCCAGCAGCTTATCCCGACTTGAGCAGTTCTTC. The chain carries TRBV11-2 and TRBJ2-1, with D unclear. Looked up from germline, CDR1 is SGHAT and CDR2 is FQNNGV. The CDR3 is made up of 12 amino acids. The V gene lost 2 bases and the J gene lost 9 bases, with 8 bases spanning the gap.